This TCR beta chain was captured by sequencing in a study of blood T cell repertoires in COVID-19. Per germline, CDR1 SGHAT and CDR2 FQNNGV. V was shortened by 4 bases and J by 6 bases, with 13 bases between the two germline ends. This CDR3 spans 14 amino acids. TCRdb's table, derived via immunoSEQ multiplex PCR, lists solely in-frame clones and lacks some. This sample has 55,000 to 70,000 clones, with 80% to 90% found just once. Sequences were obtained from peripheral blood. The clonotype comes from a man aged 60 to 75 with active or convalescent COVID-19. This rearrangement joins TRBV11-2 to TRBJ2-4, with unresolved D. The CDR3 is CASSSQLAANIQYF. For the CDR3, the DNA is TGTGCCAGCAGCTCTCAATTGGCGGCAAACATTCAGTACTTC.